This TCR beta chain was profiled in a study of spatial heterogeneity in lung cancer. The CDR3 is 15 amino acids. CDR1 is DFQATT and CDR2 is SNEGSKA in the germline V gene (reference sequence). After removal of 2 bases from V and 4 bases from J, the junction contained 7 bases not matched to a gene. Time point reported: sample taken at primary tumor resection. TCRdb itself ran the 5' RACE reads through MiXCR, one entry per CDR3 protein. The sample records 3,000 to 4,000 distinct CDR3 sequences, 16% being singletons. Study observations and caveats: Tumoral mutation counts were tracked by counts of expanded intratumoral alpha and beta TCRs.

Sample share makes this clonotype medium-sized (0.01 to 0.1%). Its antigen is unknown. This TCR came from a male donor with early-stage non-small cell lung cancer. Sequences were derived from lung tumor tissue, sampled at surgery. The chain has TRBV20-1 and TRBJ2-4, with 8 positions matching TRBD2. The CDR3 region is CSARKQTSGKNIQYF. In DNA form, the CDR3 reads TGCAGTGCTAGAAAACAAACTAGCGGAAAAAACATTCAGTACTTC.